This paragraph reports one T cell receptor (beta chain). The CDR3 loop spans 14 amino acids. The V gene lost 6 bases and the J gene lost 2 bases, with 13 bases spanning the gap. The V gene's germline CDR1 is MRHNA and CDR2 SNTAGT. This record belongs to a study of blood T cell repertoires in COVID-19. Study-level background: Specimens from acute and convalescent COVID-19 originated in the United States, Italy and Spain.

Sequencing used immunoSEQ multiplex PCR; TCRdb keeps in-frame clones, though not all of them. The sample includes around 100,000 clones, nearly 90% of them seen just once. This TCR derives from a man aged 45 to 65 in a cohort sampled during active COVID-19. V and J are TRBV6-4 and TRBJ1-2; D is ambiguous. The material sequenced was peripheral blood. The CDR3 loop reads CASSPGGGNYGYTF. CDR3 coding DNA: TGTGCCAGCAGCCCAGGTGGAGGAAACTATGGCTACACCTTC.